Many counts were recorded for the clone carrying this T cell receptor beta chain. Amplification of TCR beta CDR3 regions used RNA as the template. In the first-round RT-PCR of the TCR CDR3, the HTBI primer set was used. TCRdb reanalysed the multiplex PCR reads using MiXCR and keeps one entry per CDR3 protein. Of approximately 400,000 distinct CDR3 sequences in the sample, approximately 15% were seen once. This CDR3 spans 13 amino acids. The germline V and J ends were trimmed by 0 bases and 7 bases, with 5 bases remaining between them. Germline CDR1 and CDR2: SGDLS and YYNGEE. Lactation, pregnancy, other autoimmune disease or uncontrolled infection led to exclusion of patients. Diagnostic decisions used clinical symptoms, serum thyroxine and TRAb, thyroid ultrasound and orbital computed tomography. This specimen belongs to a study of T cells in Graves' hyperthyroidism and ophthalmopathy.

This TCR was sampled from a man aged 25 to 40 with Graves' hyperthyroidism that later progressed to Graves' ophthalmopathy. The gene calls are TRBV9 and TRBJ1-6; D not certain. The specimen was blood. Here the CDR3 DNA reads TGTGCCAGCAGCGTAGACGTGAATTCACCCCTCCACTTT. Its protein is CASSVDVNSPLHF. Combining the CDR3 with reference TRBV9 and TRBJ1-6 gives the whole variable domain DSGVTQTPKHLITATGQRVTLRCSPRSGDLSVYWYQQSLDQGLQFLIQYYNGEERAKGNILERFSAQQFPDLHSELNLSSLELGDSALYFCASSVDVNSPLHFGNGTRLTVT.